This passage covers 9 T cell receptor beta chains from one sample sequenced in a study of shared clonotypes between healthy human individuals. TCRdb's table, derived via immunoSEQ multiplex PCR, lists solely in-frame clones and lacks some. The repertoire holds 2,100,000 or so clones, almost 96% seen once, with 0.1% to 0.15% in the top ten. Sequenced input: naive CD4+ T cells sorted from blood. As for subset: CD45RA+ positively selected. Receptor source: a man younger than 35 in good health.

The V and J genes are TRBV18 and TRBJ2-7, with 10 bases that match TRBD2. This CDR3 is 15 amino acids long. Germline assignment: CDR1 KGHSH and CDR2 LQKENI. Trimming at V came to 6 bases and at J to 6 bases, leaving 11 bases not matched to a gene. In DNA, the CDR3 is TGTGCCAGCTCGCTTACTAGCGGGGACCTCTCCGAGCAGTACTTC. It specifies CASSLTSGDLSEQYF.

The V gene is TRBV10-3, the J gene TRBJ1-2, with 11 nucleotides matching TRBD1. V lost 6 bases, J lost 0 bases, and 3 bases stayed unmatched. Germline-derived CDR1 and CDR2 are ENHRY and SYGVKD. This CDR3 contains 15 residues. The CDR3 sequence is CAIRDRGQANYGYTF. CDR3 bases: TGTGCCATCAGGGACAGGGGGCAAGCTAACTATGGCTACACCTTC.

This rearrangement joins TRBV4-1 to TRBJ1-1; D is unclear. CDR1 is MGHRA, CDR2 YSYEKL, per germline. The V gene lost 2 bases and the J gene lost 2 bases, with 15 bases spanning the gap. CDR3 length equals 16 residues. The CDR3 nucleotides are TGCGCCAGCAGCCAAAAGGCGAGAGGGCTCAACACTGAAGCTTTCTTT. Its translation is CASSQKARGLNTEAFF.

This chain uses TRBV11-2 with TRBJ1-1, with 7 bases aligning to TRBD1. CDR1 and CDR2 from the germline V gene are SGHAT and FQNNGV. V trimming: 1 base; J trimming: 7 bases; junction bases outside the gene matches: 3. This CDR3 contains 13 residues. The CDR3 reads CASSLVRQGEAFF. The CDR3 nucleotides read TGTGCCAGCAGCTTAGTCCGACAGGGTGAAGCTTTCTTT.

This clone was counted only a few times. This chain uses TRBV19 with TRBJ1-5; D is possibly TRBD1 (6 bases). Trimming pared 8 bases from V and 4 bases from J, leaving 15 bases between. The CDR3 is made up of 14 amino acids. CDR1 is LNHDA and CDR2 is SQIVND in the germline V gene (reference sequence). This CDR3 reads CASANREGNQPQHF. The CDR3 bases are TGTGCCAGTGCCAACAGGGAGGGAAATCAGCCCCAGCATTTT.

The chain couples TRBV6-5 to TRBJ2-7; possible D gene TRBD2, 7 bases. This CDR3 is 14 amino acids long. The germline V gene encodes CDR1 MNHEY and CDR2 SVGAGI. V gave up 6 bases and J gave up 2 bases, with 14 bases separating them. CDR3 sequence reads: CASRGEGGPYEQYF. The CDR3 nucleotides read TGTGCCAGCAGGGGGGAGGGGGGACCCTACGAGCAGTACTTC.

V and J are TRBV30 and TRBJ2-7, with D possibly matching TRBD1 (5 bases). CDR1 is GTSNPN and CDR2 is SVGIG in the germline V gene (reference sequence). The ends were cut back, 5 bases at V and 4 bases at J, with 15 bases in the middle. The CDR3 runs 13 residues. The CDR3 DNA reads TGTGCCTGGCGAGCCACAGGACGGTACGAGCAGTACTTC. Encoded protein: CAWRATGRYEQYF.

The rearrangement links TRBV29-1 to TRBJ1-2, with D maybe TRBD1 (6 bases). This CDR3 region has 12 residues. Per germline, CDR1 SQVTM and CDR2 ANQGSEA. V dropped 7 bases and J dropped 8 bases, with 17 bases sitting between them. CDR3 nucleotides: TGCAGCGGTGGGGGAGGGGGTAAGGGCTACACCTTC. Its translation is CSGGGGGKGYTF. Full variable domain (rest looked up from reference TRBV29-1 and TRBJ1-2): SAVISQKPSRDICQRGTSLTIQCQVDSQVTMMFWYRQQPGQSLTLIATANQGSEATYESGFVIDKFPISRPNLTFSTLTVSNMSPEDSSIYLCSGGGGGKGYTFGSGTRLTVV.

In regard to this clone: The identical CDR3 is also encoded by other nucleotide sequences in the sample. This rearrangement joins TRBV28 to TRBJ1-1; 10 bases are a match to TRBD1. The J segment lost 10 bases and the V segment lost 3 bases, leaving 2 bases of the junction unmatched. The CDR3 runs 12 residues. Germline CDR1 is MDHEN and CDR2 is SYDVKM. In DNA form, the CDR3 reads TGTGCCAGCAGTTTGGGACAGGGGCTAGCTTTCTTT. Encoded protein: CASSLGQGLAFF.